This T cell receptor beta chain was found in a study of cytomegalovirus exposure and HLA in healthy donors. Study-level points and caveats: A list of more than 150 TCR beta chains associated with cytomegalovirus was given.

CDR1 and CDR2 from the germline V gene are SQVTM and ANQGSEA. V was clipped by 6 bases and J by 5 bases; unmatched bases: 3. This CDR3 region has 12 residues. About this clone: Its antigen remains unidentified.

TCRdb keeps only in-frame clones here, not all; method: immunoSEQ multiplex PCR. The sample comprises around 120,000 clones, roughly 88% of which are singletons, and under 5% rests with the top ten. The sample taken for sequencing was PBMCs. This TCR derives from a man younger than 35 in good health and CMV-seronegative. The chain uses TRBV29-1 and TRBJ2-5; 10 bases agree with TRBD1. CDR3 in amino acids: CSVGQGDETQYF. In DNA, the CDR3 is TGCAGCGTAGGACAGGGGGACGAGACCCAGTACTTC.